The 8 T cell receptor beta chains below were found in one sample sequenced in a study of blood T cell repertoires in COVID-19. Measured with immunoSEQ multiplex PCR; TCRdb has only the in-frame clones, and not every one. Of 65,000 to 95,000 clones detected, 80% to 90% appear once; the ten largest clones hold approximately 10%. Sequenced material: peripheral blood. These receptors originate from a man older than 75 with acute or convalescent COVID-19.

The rearrangement links TRBV5-1 to TRBJ1-2; the D gene is possibly TRBD1 (5 bases). Looked up from germline, CDR1 is SGHRS and CDR2 is YFSETQ. This CDR3 is built from 16 residues. The germline V and J ends were trimmed by 3 bases and 0 bases, with 15 bases remaining between them. The CDR3 sequence: CASSSGTAVANYGYTF. The CDR3 bases are TGCGCCAGCAGCTCCGGGACTGCCGTAGCTAACTATGGCTACACCTTC.

The chain links TRBV3-1 (or the pseudogene TRBV3-2) to TRBJ1-2, with D hard to call. Trimming shortened V by 4 bases and J by 2 bases, and 8 bases separated the two germline ends. The CDR3 is made up of 13 amino acids. Germline-derived CDR1 and CDR2 are LGHDT and YNNKEL (reference sequence). CDR3 amino acids: CASSRDGNYGYTF. CDR3 nucleotides: TGTGCCAGCAGCCGCGACGGGAACTATGGCTACACCTTC.

The rearrangement links TRBV7-9 to TRBJ2-7; D ambiguous. This CDR3 has 14 residues. V was cut by 2 bases and J by 0 bases, with 8 bases left in between. Germline assignment: CDR1 SEHNR and CDR2 FQNEAQ (reference sequence). The CDR3 nucleotides read TGTGCCAGCAGCTTAATCCCAAACTCCTACGAGCAGTACTTC. The encoded protein is CASSLIPNSYEQYF.

The genes are TRBV7-9 and TRBJ1-6, with no clear D. Trimming removed 0 bases from V and 9 bases from J, with 9 bases in between. There are 14 residues in the CDR3. CDR1 is SEHNR, CDR2 FQNEAQ, per germline (reference sequence). CDR3 in amino acids: CASSLAMEGSPLHF. The CDR3 DNA follows: TGTGCCAGCAGCTTAGCGATGGAGGGTTCACCCCTCCACTTT.

The chain employs TRBV28 and TRBJ1-1, with D perhaps matching TRBD1 (5 bases). Germline CDR1 is MDHEN and CDR2 is SYDVKM. V dropped 5 bases and J dropped 5 bases, with 15 bases sitting between them. The CDR3 runs 14 residues. The CDR3 DNA is TGTGCCAGCAGTCTCCCCGGGGGGAAGACTGAAGCTTTCTTT. Translating gives CASSLPGGKTEAFF.

This chain links TRBV6-5 with TRBJ1-6; D not certain. CDR1 MNHEY and CDR2 SVGAGI come from the germline V gene. With 2 bases removed from V and 9 bases from J, the gap between germline ends came to 14 bases. This CDR3 region has 15 residues. The CDR3 sequence is CASSYRSGGRSPLHF. CDR3 coding DNA: TGTGCCAGCAGTTACAGATCGGGAGGACGTTCACCCCTCCACTTT.

The gene calls are TRBV6-5 and TRBJ1-5, with 7 bases that match TRBD1. V dropped 4 bases and J dropped 4; count of bases not matched to a gene: 7. Looked up from germline, CDR1 is MNHEY and CDR2 is SVGAGI. The CDR3 covers 15 residues. CDR3 protein: CASSSHRGGNQPQHF. The CDR3 nucleotides read TGTGCCAGCAGTTCCCACAGGGGAGGTAATCAGCCCCAGCATTTT.

Comment on this clone: A read error may account for a junction end that differs from germline. The V and J genes are TRBV30 and TRBJ2-2; perhaps TRBD1 as D (5 bases). This CDR3 contains 15 residues. The V gene's germline CDR1 is GTSNPN and CDR2 SVGIG (reference sequence). CDR3 nucleotides: TGTGCCTGGAGTGTCTGGCCAGGGAACGCCGGGGAGCTGTTTTTT. Translating gives CAWSVWPGNAGELFF.